These 6 T cell receptor beta chains share one sample of origin, sequenced in a study of blood T cells in healthy people across ages. The second PCR ran roughly 7 to 12 cycles with a sample-barcoded 5' primer and J-beta primers. Using its own MiXCR run on the 5' RACE reads, TCRdb lists one record per CDR3 protein. Among about 1.6 million distinct CDR3 sequences listed, roughly 30% were seen once. The source material was blood. These receptors were obtained from a woman aged 25-40 years in good health.

This clonotype was detected only a few times. V is TRBV7-3 and J is TRBJ2-1, with a weak D call TRBD2 (7 bases). The V gene lost 6 bases and the J gene lost 1 base, with 16 bases spanning the gap. Germline CDR1 is SGHTA and CDR2 is FQGTGA. This CDR3 spans 16 amino acids. The DNA for the CDR3 is TGTGCCAGCAGATGGAATGCGGGGGCTTCCTACAATGAGCAGTTCTTC. Translation: CASRWNAGASYNEQFF. Full variable domain (missing parts from reference TRBV7-3 and TRBJ2-1): GAGVSQTPSNKVTEKGKYVELRCDPISGHTALYWYRQSLGQGPEFLIYFQGTGAADDSGLPNDRFFAVRPEGSVSTLKIQRTERGDSAVYLCASRWNAGASYNEQFFGPGTRLTVL.

The V call is TRBV28, the J call TRBJ2-7, with D perhaps given as TRBD1 or TRBD2 (5 bases each). V was shortened by 3 bases and J by 0 bases, with 21 bases between the two germline ends. Germline V CDR1 and CDR2: MDHEN, SYDVKM. The CDR3 spans 18 residues. The CDR3 bases are TGTGCCAGCAGTTTCGCCCTCGGGGCACAACTTAGCTCCTACGAGCAGTACTTC. Protein product: CASSFALGAQLSSYEQYF.

The rearrangement joins TRBV28 to TRBJ2-6; TRBD1 aligns across 10 bases. The V and J ends lost 6 bases and 0 bases, in that order; junction bases with no gene match: 8. The CDR3 contains 18 residues. Germline-derived CDR1 and CDR2 are MDHEN and SYDVKM. CDR3 nucleotides: TGTGCCAGCAGGAGGCTTGGACAGGGGGTCTCTGGGGCCAACGTCCTGACTTTC. Protein sequence: CASRRLGQGVSGANVLTF.

Turning to this clonotype: The junction and the germline gene differ at one end; a read error may be behind it. The chain couples TRBV29-1 to TRBJ2-5; D is perhaps TRBD1 or TRBD2 (5 bases each). CDR3 length: 15 amino acids. Germline values: CDR1 SQVTM, CDR2 ANQGSEA. The CDR3 spells CGVEAPGTNQETQYF. The DNA of the CDR3 is TGCGGCGTTGAAGCGCCCGGGACCAACCAAGAGACCCAGTACTTC.

This clonotype was recorded a few times. The genes are TRBV12-3 or TRBV12-4 and TRBJ2-5; maybe TRBD1 (5 bases). This CDR3 is built from 13 residues. The V and J ends lost 3 bases and 5 bases respectively, with 10 bases between them. The CDR3 coding sequence is TGTGCCAGCAGTTTGAGCAGGGTGGAGACCCAGTACTTC. Translation gives CASSLSRVETQYF.

This clonotype was observed a few times. An end of the junction differs from the germline gene, which may be a read error. The V call is TRBV6-4, the J call TRBJ2-7; D may match TRBD1 or TRBD2 (5 bases each). Per germline, CDR1 MRHNA and CDR2 SNTAGT. This CDR3 is built from 13 residues. CDR3 nucleotide sequence: TGTGCCAGCAGGGACTCCCAGGGTCGGGAGCAGTACTTC. Encoded protein: CASRDSQGREQYF.